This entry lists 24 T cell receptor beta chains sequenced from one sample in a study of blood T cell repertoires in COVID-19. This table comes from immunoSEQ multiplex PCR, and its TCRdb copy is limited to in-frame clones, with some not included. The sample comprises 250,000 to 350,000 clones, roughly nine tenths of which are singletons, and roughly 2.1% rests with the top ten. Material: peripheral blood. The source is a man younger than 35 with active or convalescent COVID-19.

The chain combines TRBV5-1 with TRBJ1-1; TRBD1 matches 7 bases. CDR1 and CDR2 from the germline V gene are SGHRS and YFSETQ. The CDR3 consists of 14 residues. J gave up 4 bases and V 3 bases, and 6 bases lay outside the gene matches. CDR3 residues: CASSWGTDLTEAFF. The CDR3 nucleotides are TGCGCCAGCAGCTGGGGGACAGACCTCACTGAAGCTTTCTTT. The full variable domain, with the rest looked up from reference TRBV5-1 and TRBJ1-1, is KAGVTQTPRYLIKTRGQQVTLSCSPISGHRSVSWYQQTPGQGLQFLFEYFSETQRNKGNFPGRFSGRQFSNSRSEMNVSTLELGDSALYLCASSWGTDLTEAFFGQGTRLTVV.

In DNA form, the CDR3 reads TGCGCCAGCAGCCGGGACAGGACCCGAGAAAAACTGTTTTTT. As protein: CASSRDRTREKLFF. The chain couples TRBV5-1 to TRBJ1-4; TRBD1 agrees at 8 bases. CDR1 is SGHRS, CDR2 YFSETQ, per germline. V lost 4 bases to trimming and J lost 8 bases; unmatched junction nucleotides: 7. The CDR3 loop spans 14 amino acids. The full variable domain, in which reference TRBV5-1 and TRBJ1-4 provide the parts outside the CDR3, is KAGVTQTPRYLIKTRGQQVTLSCSPISGHRSVSWYQQTPGQGLQFLFEYFSETQRNKGNFPGRFSGRQFSNSRSEMNVSTLELGDSALYLCASSRDRTREKLFFGSGTQLSVL.

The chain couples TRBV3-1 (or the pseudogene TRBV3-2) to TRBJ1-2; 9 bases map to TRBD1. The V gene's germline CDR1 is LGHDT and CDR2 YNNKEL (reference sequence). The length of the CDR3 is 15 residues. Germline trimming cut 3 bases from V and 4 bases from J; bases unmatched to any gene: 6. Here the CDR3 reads CASSQGMDRGYGYTF. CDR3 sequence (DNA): TGTGCCAGCAGCCAGGGAATGGACAGGGGCTATGGCTACACCTTC.

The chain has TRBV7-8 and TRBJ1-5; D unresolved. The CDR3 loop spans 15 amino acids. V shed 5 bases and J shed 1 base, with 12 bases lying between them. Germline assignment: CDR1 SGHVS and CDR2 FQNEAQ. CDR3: CASSENVNSNQPQHF. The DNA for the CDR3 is TGTGCCAGCAGCGAGAACGTTAACAGCAATCAGCCCCAGCATTTT.

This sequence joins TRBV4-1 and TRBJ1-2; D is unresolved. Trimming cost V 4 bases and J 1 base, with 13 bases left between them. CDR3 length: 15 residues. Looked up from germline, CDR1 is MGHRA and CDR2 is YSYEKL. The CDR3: CASSPTAADNYGYTF. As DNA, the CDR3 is TGCGCCAGCAGCCCTACGGCGGCAGATAACTATGGCTACACCTTC.

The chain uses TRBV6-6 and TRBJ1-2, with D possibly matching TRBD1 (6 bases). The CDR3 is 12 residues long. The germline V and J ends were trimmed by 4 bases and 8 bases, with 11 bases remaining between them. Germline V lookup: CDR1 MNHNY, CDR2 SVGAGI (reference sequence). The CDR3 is CASSSGQGGYTF. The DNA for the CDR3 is TGTGCCAGCAGTTCGGGGCAGGGGGGCTACACCTTC.

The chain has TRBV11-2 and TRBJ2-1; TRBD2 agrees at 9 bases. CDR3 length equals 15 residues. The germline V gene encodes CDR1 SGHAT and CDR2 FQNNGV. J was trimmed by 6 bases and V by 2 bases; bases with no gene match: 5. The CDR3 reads CASSLFSGGINEQFF. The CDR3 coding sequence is TGTGCCAGCAGCTTATTTAGCGGGGGAATCAATGAGCAGTTCTTC. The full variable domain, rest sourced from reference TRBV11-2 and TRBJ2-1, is EAGVAQSPRYKIIEKRQSVAFWCNPISGHATLYWYQQILGQGPKLLIQFQNNGVVDDSQLPKDRFSAERLKGVDSTLKIQPAKLEDSAVYLCASSLFSGGINEQFFGPGTRLTVL.

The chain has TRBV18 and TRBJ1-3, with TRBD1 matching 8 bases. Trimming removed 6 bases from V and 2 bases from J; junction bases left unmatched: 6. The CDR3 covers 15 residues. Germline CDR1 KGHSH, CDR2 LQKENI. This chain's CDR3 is CASSPGQATGNTIYF. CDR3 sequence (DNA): TGTGCCAGCTCGCCGGGACAGGCAACTGGAAACACCATATATTTT.

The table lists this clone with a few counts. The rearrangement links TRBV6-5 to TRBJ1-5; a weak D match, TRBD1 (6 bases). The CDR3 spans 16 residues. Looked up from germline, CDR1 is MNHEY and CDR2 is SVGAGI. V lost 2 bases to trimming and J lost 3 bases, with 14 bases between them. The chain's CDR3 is CASSYSRTANNQPQHF. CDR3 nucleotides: TGTGCCAGCAGTTACAGTCGGACAGCCAACAATCAGCCCCAGCATTTT.

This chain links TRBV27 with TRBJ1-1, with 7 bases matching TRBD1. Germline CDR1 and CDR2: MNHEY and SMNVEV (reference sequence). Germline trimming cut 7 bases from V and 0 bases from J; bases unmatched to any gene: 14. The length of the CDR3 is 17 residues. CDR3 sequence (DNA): TGTGCCAGCATTTCCCACAGGGGATTGGGGGTGAACACTGAAGCTTTCTTT. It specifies CASISHRGLGVNTEAFF.

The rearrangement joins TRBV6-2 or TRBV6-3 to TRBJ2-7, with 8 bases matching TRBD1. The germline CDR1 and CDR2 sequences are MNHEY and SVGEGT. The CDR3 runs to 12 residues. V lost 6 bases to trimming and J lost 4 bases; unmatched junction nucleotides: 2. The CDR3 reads CASSRQGYEQYF. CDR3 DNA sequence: TGTGCCAGCAGCAGACAGGGGTACGAGCAGTACTTC.

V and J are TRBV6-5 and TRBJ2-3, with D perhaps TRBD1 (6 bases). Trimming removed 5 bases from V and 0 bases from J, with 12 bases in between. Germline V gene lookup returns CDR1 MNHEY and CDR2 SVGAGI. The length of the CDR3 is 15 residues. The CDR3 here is CASSPPGHSTDTQYF. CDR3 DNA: TGTGCCAGCAGTCCTCCGGGACACAGCACAGATACGCAGTATTTT.

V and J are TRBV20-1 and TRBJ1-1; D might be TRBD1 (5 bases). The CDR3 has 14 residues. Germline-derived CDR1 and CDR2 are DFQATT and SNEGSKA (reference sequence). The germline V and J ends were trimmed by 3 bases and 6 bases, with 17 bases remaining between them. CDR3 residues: CSASYQGIRAEAFF. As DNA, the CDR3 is TGCAGTGCTAGTTATCAGGGAATCCGGGCTGAAGCTTTCTTT.

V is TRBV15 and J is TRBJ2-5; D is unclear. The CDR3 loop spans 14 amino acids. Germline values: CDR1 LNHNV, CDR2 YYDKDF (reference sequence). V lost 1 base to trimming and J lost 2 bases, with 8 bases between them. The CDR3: CATSRGRMQETQYF. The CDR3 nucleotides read TGTGCCACCAGCAGAGGCAGGATGCAAGAGACCCAGTACTTC.

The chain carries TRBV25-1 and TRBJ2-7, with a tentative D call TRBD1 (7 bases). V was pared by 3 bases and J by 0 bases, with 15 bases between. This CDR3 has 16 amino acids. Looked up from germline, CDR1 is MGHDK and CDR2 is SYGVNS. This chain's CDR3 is CASSDAGQTSSYEQYF. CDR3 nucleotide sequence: TGTGCCAGCAGTGACGCGGGACAGACCAGCTCCTACGAGCAGTACTTC.

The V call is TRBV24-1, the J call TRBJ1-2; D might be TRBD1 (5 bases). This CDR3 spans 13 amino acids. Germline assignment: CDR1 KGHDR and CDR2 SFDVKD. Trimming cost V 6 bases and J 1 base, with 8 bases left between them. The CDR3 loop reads CATSRGLNYGYTF. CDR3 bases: TGTGCCACCAGTAGGGGCCTTAACTATGGCTACACCTTC.

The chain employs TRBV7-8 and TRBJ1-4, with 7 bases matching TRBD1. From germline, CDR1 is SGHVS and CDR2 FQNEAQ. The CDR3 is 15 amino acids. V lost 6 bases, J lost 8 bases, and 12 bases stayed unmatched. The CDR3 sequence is CASRTQGSLNEKLFF. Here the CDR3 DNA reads TGTGCCAGCAGAACACAGGGGTCCCTAAACGAAAAACTGTTTTTT.

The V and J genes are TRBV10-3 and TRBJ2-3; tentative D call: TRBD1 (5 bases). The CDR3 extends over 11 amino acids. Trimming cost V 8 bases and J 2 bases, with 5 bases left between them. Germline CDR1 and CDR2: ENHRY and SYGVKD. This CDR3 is CAIGATDTQYF. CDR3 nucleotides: TGTGCCATCGGGGCCACAGATACGCAGTATTTT.

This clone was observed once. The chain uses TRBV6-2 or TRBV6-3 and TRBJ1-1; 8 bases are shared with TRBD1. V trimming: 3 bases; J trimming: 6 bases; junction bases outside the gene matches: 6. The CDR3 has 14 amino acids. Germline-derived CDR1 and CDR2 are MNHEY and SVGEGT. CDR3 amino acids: CASSYTGQAAEAFF. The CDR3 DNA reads TGTGCCAGCAGTTATACGGGACAGGCGGCTGAAGCTTTCTTT.

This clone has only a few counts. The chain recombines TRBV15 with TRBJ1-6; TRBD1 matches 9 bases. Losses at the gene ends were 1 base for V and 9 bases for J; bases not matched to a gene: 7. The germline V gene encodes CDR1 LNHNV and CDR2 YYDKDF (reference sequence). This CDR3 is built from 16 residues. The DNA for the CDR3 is TGTGCCACCAGCAGAGCCTCCGGGACAGGGAGTTCACCCCTCCACTTT. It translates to CATSRASGTGSSPLHF.

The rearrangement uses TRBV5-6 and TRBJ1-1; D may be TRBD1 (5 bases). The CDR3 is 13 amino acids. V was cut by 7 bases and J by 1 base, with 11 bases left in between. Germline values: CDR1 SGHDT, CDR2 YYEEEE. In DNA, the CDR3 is TGTGCCAGCGACAGAGGCACGAACACTGAAGCTTTCTTT. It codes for CASDRGTNTEAFF.

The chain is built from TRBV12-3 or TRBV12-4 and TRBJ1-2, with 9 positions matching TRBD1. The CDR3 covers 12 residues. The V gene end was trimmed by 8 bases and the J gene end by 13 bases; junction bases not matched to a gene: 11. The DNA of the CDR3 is TGTGCCAGCCGGGGGACAGGGTTAGTCGGCACCTTC. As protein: CASRGTGLVGTF.

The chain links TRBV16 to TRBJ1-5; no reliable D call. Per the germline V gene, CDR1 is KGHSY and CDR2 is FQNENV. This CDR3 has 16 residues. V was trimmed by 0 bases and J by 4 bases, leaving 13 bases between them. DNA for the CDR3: TGTGCCAGCAGCCAATCTTCGTGGGGAGGGAATCAGCCCCAGCATTTT. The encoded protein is CASSQSSWGGNQPQHF. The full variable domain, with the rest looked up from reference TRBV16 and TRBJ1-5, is GEEVAQTPKHLVRGEGQKAKLYCAPIKGHSYVFWYQQVLKNEFKFLISFQNENVFDETGMPKERFSAKCLPNSPCSLEIQATKLEDSAVYFCASSQSSWGGNQPQHFGDGTRLSIL.

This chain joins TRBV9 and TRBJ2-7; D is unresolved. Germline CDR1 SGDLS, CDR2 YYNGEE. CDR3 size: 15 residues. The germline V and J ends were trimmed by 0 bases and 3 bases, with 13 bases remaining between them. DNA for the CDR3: TGTGCCAGCAGCGTAGACATTAGCCCAAACTACGAGCAGTACTTC. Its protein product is CASSVDISPNYEQYF.